This T cell receptor (beta chain) stems from a study of blood T cell repertoires in COVID-19. Study in general: COVID-19 samples from acute and convalescent phases originated in the United States, Italy and Spain.

Clones were sequenced by immunoSEQ multiplex PCR, and TCRdb holds only the in-frame ones, with some missing. Of about 80,000 clones in the sample, roughly 87% are singletons; the top ten hold 8.3%. The germline gives CDR1 SEHNR, CDR2 FQNEAQ (reference sequence). The CDR3 spans 14 residues. The V end was cut by 1 base, the J end by 6 bases, with 12 bases between. This clone was counted only a few times. The chain uses TRBV7-9 and TRBJ1-1; D is uncertain. The receptor comes from a man younger than 45 with acute or convalescent COVID-19. The sample was peripheral blood. Here the CDR3 reads CASSLDSGYAEAFF. Here the CDR3 DNA reads TGTGCCAGCAGCTTAGATTCGGGGTACGCTGAAGCTTTCTTT.